This passage covers 14 T cell receptor beta chains from one sample sequenced in a study of T cell changes during pregnancy in multiple sclerosis. The protocol was immunoSEQ multiplex PCR, while the TCRdb copy is restricted to in-frame clones and leaves out a portion. The table shows 65,000 to 75,000 clones, with approximately 89% occurring only once. Material: peripheral blood, obtained in the second trimester of pregnancy. The receptors were gathered from a female donor with multiple sclerosis, enrolled in a pregnancy study.

V usage is TRBV19 and J usage is TRBJ1-2; D is undetermined. CDR1 is LNHDA and CDR2 is SQIVND in the germline V gene (reference sequence). This CDR3 spans 15 amino acids. V was cut by 3 bases and J by 4 bases, with 15 bases left in between. The chain's CDR3 is CASSMTGSLTYGYTF. The CDR3 nucleotides read TGTGCCAGTAGTATGACGGGGTCACTTACCTATGGCTACACCTTC.

The genes are TRBV5-6 and TRBJ2-1, with 7 nucleotides matching TRBD2. CDR1 and CDR2 from the germline V gene are SGHDT and YYEEEE. The junction had 3 bases not matched to a gene; V was cut back by 1 base and J by 2 bases. The CDR3 extends over 15 amino acids. The CDR3 DNA sequence: TGTGCCAGCAGCTTGAGGGGAGGGCCCTACAATGAGCAGTTCTTC. Its protein product is CASSLRGGPYNEQFF.

This sequence joins TRBV29-1 and TRBJ2-2; 7 positions agree with TRBD1. The CDR3 extends over 15 amino acids. V gave up 3 bases and J gave up 4 bases; unmatched junction bases: 8. Germline V gives CDR1 SQVTM, CDR2 ANQGSEA. CDR3 DNA sequence: TGCAGCGTTGAGACAGGGTCTACGAGCACCGGGGAGCTGTTTTTT. It is translated as CSVETGSTSTGELFF.

The chain recombines TRBV30 with TRBJ2-2, with 7 bases that match TRBD2. J gave up 7 bases and V 2 bases, and 10 bases lay outside the gene matches. CDR3 length: 15 amino acids. Germline values: CDR1 GTSNPN, CDR2 SVGIG (reference sequence). The CDR3, as DNA: TGTGCCTGGAGTCGTGGGAGGGCCGGCGTCGGGGAGCTGTTTTTT. Its translation is CAWSRGRAGVGELFF.

The chain is built from TRBV29-1 and TRBJ2-4, with D uncertain. Germline-derived CDR1 and CDR2 are SQVTM and ANQGSEA. CDR3 length: 11 residues. The V and J ends lost 3 bases and 5 bases respectively, with 5 bases between them. The CDR3 loop reads CSVDGQNIQYF. Here the CDR3 DNA reads TGCAGCGTTGATGGGCAAAACATTCAGTACTTC.

The chain is built from TRBV19 and TRBJ2-7; no firm D call. The CDR3 contains 13 residues. CDR1 and CDR2 (germline): LNHDA, SQIVND (reference sequence). The V end lost 5 bases, the J end lost 3 bases, and 11 bases lay between the germline ends. The CDR3 DNA reads as TGTGCCAGTAGTGCCAGTTCCGTCTACGAGCAGTACTTC. It codes for CASSASSVYEQYF.

The J gene is TRBJ2-3, the V gene TRBV9; possible D gene TRBD2, 5 bases. This CDR3 has 13 amino acids. V dropped 3 bases and J dropped 3 bases, with 8 bases sitting between them. Germline values: CDR1 SGDLS, CDR2 YYNGEE. CDR3 sequence (DNA): TGTGCCAGCAGCGCTGGCGGGACAGATACGCAGTATTTT. It is translated as CASSAGGTDTQYF.

This clone showed up just once. The V and J genes are TRBV19 and TRBJ2-7; 14 bases line up with TRBD2. Germline assignment: CDR1 LNHDA and CDR2 SQIVND (reference sequence). This CDR3 is built from 16 residues. With V trimmed by 5 bases and J by 7 bases, 10 bases remained unmatched. The CDR3 loop reads CASSVRRLAGGLEQYF. DNA for the CDR3: TGTGCCAGTAGTGTTCGCCGACTAGCGGGAGGGCTGGAGCAGTACTTC.

The J gene is TRBJ1-6, the V gene TRBV7-9, with D uncertain. Trimming removed 6 bases at V and 5 bases at J, with 11 bases between. Per the germline V gene, CDR1 is SEHNR and CDR2 is FQNEAQ (reference sequence). CDR3 length equals 14 residues. The CDR3 region is CASRLYTDNSPLHF. CDR3 nucleotides: TGTGCCAGCAGACTCTACACAGATAATTCACCCCTCCACTTT.

The chain has TRBV10-3 and TRBJ2-1; 8 positions agree with TRBD1. Losses at the gene ends were 9 bases for V and 6 bases for J; bases not matched to a gene: 10. The CDR3 is 14 amino acids. The germline gives CDR1 ENHRY, CDR2 SYGVKD. The CDR3 coding sequence is TGTGCCATTGAGAGCGGACAGGGTAGCAATGAGCAGTTCTTC. Protein sequence: CAIESGQGSNEQFF.

This sequence joins TRBV5-1 and TRBJ2-7; D possibly corresponds to TRBD1 (6 bases). This CDR3 has 11 amino acids. Trimming removed 3 bases from V and 5 bases from J, with 6 bases in between. The germline CDR1 and CDR2 sequences are SGHRS and YFSETQ. CDR3 sequence: CASSSGDEQYF. CDR3 nucleotide sequence: TGCGCCAGCAGCTCAGGGGACGAGCAGTACTTC.

The V call is TRBV6-5, the J call TRBJ1-2; no clear D gene. From germline, CDR1 is MNHEY and CDR2 SVGAGI. This CDR3 has 13 amino acids. V dropped 5 bases and J dropped 4 bases, with 11 bases sitting between them. The CDR3 is CASSEERLYGYTF. CDR3 DNA sequence: TGTGCCAGCAGTGAGGAGCGACTCTATGGCTACACCTTC.

This rearrangement joins TRBV11-3 to TRBJ2-1; D is uncertain. The CDR3 is 14 amino acids. With 3 bases removed from V and 6 bases from J, the gap between germline ends came to 12 bases. The germline CDR1 and CDR2 sequences are SGHNT and YENEEA. As DNA, the CDR3 is TGTGCCAGCAGCTTTCTCTCTAGTGGCAATGAGCAGTTCTTC. Residues: CASSFLSSGNEQFF.

This chain connects TRBV12-5 to TRBJ1-1; D not certain. Per germline, CDR1 LGHNT and CDR2 FRNRAP. Trimming removed 0 bases at V and 3 bases at J, with 11 bases between. The CDR3 is 15 residues long. In nucleotides, the CDR3 is TGTGCTAGTGGTTTGGTACTAAATCGAGACACTGAAGCTTTCTTT. This sequence encodes CASGLVLNRDTEAFF.